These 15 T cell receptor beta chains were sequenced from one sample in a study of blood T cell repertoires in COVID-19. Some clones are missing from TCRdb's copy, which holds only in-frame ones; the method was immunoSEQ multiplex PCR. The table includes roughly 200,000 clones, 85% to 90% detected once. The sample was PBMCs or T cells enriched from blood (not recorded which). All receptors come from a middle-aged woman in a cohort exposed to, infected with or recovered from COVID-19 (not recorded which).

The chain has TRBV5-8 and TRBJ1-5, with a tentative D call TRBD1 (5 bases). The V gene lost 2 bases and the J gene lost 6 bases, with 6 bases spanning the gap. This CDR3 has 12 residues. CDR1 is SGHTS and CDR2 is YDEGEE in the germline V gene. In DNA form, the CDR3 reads TGTGCCAGCAGCTTCACAGGTCAGCCCCAGCATTTT. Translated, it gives CASSFTGQPQHF.

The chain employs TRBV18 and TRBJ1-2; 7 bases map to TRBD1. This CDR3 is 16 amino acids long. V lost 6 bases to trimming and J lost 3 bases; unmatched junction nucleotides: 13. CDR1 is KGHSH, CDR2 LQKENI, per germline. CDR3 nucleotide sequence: TGTGCCAGCTCTTACATACAGGGGATCGGGGACTATGGCTACACCTTC. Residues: CASSYIQGIGDYGYTF.

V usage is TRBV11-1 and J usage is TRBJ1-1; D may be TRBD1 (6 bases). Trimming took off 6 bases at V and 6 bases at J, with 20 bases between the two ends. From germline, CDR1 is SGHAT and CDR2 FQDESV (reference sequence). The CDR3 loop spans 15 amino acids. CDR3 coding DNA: TGTGCCAGCAGTCATACCCAAAGCCGGACAGCTGAAGCTTTCTTT. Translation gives CASSHTQSRTAEAFF.

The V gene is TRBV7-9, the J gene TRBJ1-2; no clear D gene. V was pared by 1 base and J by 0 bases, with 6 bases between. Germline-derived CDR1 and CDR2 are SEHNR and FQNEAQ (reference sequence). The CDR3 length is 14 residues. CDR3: CASSLGLTNYGYTF. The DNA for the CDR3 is TGTGCCAGCAGCTTAGGCCTAACTAACTATGGCTACACCTTC.

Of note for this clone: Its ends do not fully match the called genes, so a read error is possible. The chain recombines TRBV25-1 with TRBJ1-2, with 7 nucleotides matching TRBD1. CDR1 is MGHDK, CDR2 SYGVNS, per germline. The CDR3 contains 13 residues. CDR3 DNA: TGTGCCAGCACCACAGGGGCAGGTGATGGCTACACTTTC. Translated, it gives CASTTGAGDGYTF.

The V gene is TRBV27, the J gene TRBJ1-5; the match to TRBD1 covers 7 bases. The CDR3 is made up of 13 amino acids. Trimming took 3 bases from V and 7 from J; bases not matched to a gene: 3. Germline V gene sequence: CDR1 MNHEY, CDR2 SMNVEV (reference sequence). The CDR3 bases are TGTGCCAGCAGTTTGGGGACAGACCAGCCCCAGCATTTT. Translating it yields CASSLGTDQPQHF.

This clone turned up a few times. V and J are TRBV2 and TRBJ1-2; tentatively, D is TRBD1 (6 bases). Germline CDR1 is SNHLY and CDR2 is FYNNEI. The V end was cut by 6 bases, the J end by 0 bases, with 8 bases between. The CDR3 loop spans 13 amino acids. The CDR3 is CASRGHSNYGYTF. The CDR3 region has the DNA TGTGCCAGCAGGGGACACTCTAACTATGGCTACACCTTC.

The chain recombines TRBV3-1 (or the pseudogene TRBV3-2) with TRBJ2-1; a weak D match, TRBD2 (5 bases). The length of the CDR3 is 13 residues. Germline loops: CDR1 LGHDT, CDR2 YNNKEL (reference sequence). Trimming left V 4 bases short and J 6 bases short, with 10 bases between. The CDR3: CASSPRGRNEQFF. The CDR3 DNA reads TGTGCCAGCAGCCCCCGCGGGCGCAATGAGCAGTTCTTC.

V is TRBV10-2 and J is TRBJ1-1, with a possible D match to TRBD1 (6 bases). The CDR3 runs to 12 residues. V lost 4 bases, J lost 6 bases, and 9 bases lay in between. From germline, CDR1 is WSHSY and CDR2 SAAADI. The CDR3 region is CASSGTVSEAFF. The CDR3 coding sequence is TGCGCCAGCAGTGGGACAGTTTCTGAAGCTTTCTTT.

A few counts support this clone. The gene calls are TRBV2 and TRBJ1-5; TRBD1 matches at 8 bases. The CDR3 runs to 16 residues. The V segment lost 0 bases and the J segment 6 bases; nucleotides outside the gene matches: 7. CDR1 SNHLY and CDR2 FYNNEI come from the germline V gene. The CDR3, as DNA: TGTGCCAGCAGTGAAGCTCGTACAGGGGGGGTTCAGCCCCAGCATTTT. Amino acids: CASSEARTGGVQPQHF.

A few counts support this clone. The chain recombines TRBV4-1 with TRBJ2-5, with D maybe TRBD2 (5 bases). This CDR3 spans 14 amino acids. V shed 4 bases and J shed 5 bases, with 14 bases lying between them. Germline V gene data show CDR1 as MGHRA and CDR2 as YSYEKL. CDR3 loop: CASSLLRGEETQYF. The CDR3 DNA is TGCGCCAGCAGCCTCCTTCGGGGAGAGGAGACCCAGTACTTC.

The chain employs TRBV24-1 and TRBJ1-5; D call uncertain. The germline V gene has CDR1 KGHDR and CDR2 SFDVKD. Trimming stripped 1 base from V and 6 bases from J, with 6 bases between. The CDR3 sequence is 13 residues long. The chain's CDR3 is CATSDLEGQPQHF. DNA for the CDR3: TGTGCCACCAGTGATTTAGAGGGTCAGCCCCAGCATTTT.

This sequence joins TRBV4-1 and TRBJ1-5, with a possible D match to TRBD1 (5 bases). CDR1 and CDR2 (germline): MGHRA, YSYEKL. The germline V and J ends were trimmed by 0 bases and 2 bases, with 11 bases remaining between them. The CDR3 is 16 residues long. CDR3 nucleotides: TGCGCCAGCAGCCAAGAGGGGGGACGGGGCAATCAGCCCCAGCATTTT. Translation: CASSQEGGRGNQPQHF.

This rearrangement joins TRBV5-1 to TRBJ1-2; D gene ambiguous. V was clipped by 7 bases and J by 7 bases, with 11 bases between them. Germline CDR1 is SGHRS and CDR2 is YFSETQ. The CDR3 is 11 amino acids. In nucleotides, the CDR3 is TGCGCCAGCCGAACGGGTCCTGGCTACACCTTC. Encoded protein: CASRTGPGYTF.

The CDR3 here is CASSLGGTGGDQPQHF. CDR3 DNA sequence: TGCGCCAGCAGCTTAGGCGGGACAGGAGGGGATCAGCCCCAGCATTTT. This chain joins TRBV5-1 and TRBJ1-5, with 8 bases aligning to TRBD1. The CDR3 length is 16 residues. The germline gives CDR1 SGHRS, CDR2 YFSETQ. The V segment lost 2 bases and the J segment 5 bases; nucleotides outside the gene matches: 9.